The following is a T cell receptor (beta chain) sequence with its context. The target antigen is unknown. The data derive from a study of T cell responses to AZD1222 COVID-19 vaccine. Clones were sequenced by immunoSEQ multiplex PCR, and TCRdb holds only the in-frame ones, with some missing. The table has approximately 110,000 clones, approximately 88% seen once. Regarding the study as a whole: Reports say nearly half of spike-specific TCRs go after unmutated variant regions.

The germline V gene has CDR1 SEHNR and CDR2 FQNEAQ (reference sequence). This CDR3 contains 12 residues. Trimming stripped 5 bases from V and 10 bases from J, with 11 bases between. This rearrangement joins TRBV7-9 to TRBJ1-4; D not resolved. The TCR comes from an adult in good health. The sample in question was peripheral blood, obtained on day 0 of AZD1222 vaccination. The CDR3 protein is CASSPPDGKLFF. The CDR3 DNA follows: TGTGCCAGCAGCCCCCCCGACGGAAAACTGTTTTTT.